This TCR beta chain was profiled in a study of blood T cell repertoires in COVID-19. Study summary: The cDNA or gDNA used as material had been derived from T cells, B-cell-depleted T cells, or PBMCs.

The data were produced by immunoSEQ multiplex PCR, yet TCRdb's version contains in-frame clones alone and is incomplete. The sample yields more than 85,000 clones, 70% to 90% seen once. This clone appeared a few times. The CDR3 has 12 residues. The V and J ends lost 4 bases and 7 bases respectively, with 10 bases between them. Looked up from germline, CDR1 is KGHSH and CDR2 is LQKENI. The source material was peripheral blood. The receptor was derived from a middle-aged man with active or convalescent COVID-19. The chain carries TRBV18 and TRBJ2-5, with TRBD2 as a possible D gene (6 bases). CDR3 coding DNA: TGTGCCAGCTCACGGGACTCCACGACCCAGTACTTC. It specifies CASSRDSTTQYF.